Listed below are T cell receptor beta chains from one sample, sequenced in a study of CD4 T cells in relation to SARS-CoV-2 and coronaviruses. The repertoire was sequenced with immunoSEQ multiplex PCR; TCRdb's copy has only in-frame clones and lacks some. The sample consists of about 29,000 clones, around 72% of them appearing once. The antigens of these receptors remain unknown. Sequenced material: CD4+ T cells from PBMCs, cultured in vitro. These receptors were obtained from a human donor in good health. Both conserved end residues are part of each CDR3. Each record gives: D gene, V gene, clone size, J gene, CDR3 protein, CDR3 DNA. A D gene is named only where the DNA matches it firmly. A row's size may be missing; if present it is once, few, many or a size class.

>-|TRBV12-3/TRBV12-4|-|TRBJ2-7
CASSWRAVHEQYF
TGTGCCAGCAGTTGGAGGGCAGTCCACGAGCAGTACTTC
>-|TRBV4-3|few|TRBJ1-1
CASSQDPAGANTEAFF
TGCGCCAGCAGCCAAGATCCCGCAGGGGCGAACACTGAAGCTTTCTTT
>-|TRBV7-6|-|TRBJ2-5
CASSSPGKTWQETQYF
TGTGCCAGCAGCTCTCCGGGAAAGACATGGCAAGAGACCCAGTACTTC
>-|TRBV6-2/TRBV6-3|-|TRBJ2-5
CASSPGQETQYF
TGTGCCAGCAGCCCGGGCCAAGAGACCCAGTACTTC
>TRBD1|TRBV30|-|TRBJ1-1
CAFWTGGGTEAFF
TGTGCCTTTTGGACAGGGGGAGGCACTGAAGCTTTCTTT
>-|TRBV27|few|TRBJ1-6
CASSLESGPRWDSPLHF
TGTGCCAGTAGCTTAGAATCGGGGCCCCGGTGGGATTCACCCCTCCACTTT
>-|TRBV12-1|-|TRBJ1-5
CASSTQAGATGWPQHF
TGTGCCAGCAGTACCCAGGCAGGGGCGACCGGGTGGCCCCAGCATTTT
>TRBD1|TRBV10-1|few|TRBJ2-7
CASSGTGTESYEQYF
TGCGCCAGCAGCGGGACCGGGACAGAAAGCTACGAGCAGTACTTC
>-|TRBV6-4|-|TRBJ1-5
CASSDRDNQPQHF
TGTGCCAGCAGTGATCGGGACAATCAGCCCCAGCATTTT
>-|TRBV19|once|TRBJ1-2
CASSPPGREGGYTF
TGTGCCAGTAGTCCTCCGGGGAGGGAAGGGGGCTACACCTTC
>TRBD2|TRBV5-6|few|TRBJ2-5
CASSLPLAGGETQYF
TGTGCCAGCAGCTTGCCACTAGCGGGAGGAGAGACCCAGTACTTC
>-|TRBV5-6|-|TRBJ1-3
CASSRLAHGKKYF
TGTGCCAGCAGCCGGTTGGCGCACGGGAAAAAATATTTT
>-|TRBV7-2|-|TRBJ2-1
CASSPGGRNDNEQFF
TGTGCCAGCAGCCCGGGTGGGCGGAACGACAATGAGCAGTTCTTC
>TRBD1|TRBV15|few|TRBJ1-5
CATSSIFRDSVNQPQHF
TGTGCCACCAGCAGCATCTTCCGGGACAGCGTCAATCAGCCCCAGCATTTT
>TRBD1|TRBV2|few|TRBJ2-1
CASSLQGRRDNEQFF
TGTGCCAGCAGTCTACAGGGGAGAAGGGACAATGAGCAGTTCTTC
>-|TRBV4-3|-|TRBJ1-1
CASSQGVGLNTEAFF
TGCGCCAGCAGCCAAGGGGTGGGCTTGAACACTGAAGCTTTCTTT
>-|TRBV30|-|TRBJ1-5
CAWSVHGNSNQPQHF
TGTGCCTGGAGCGTACATGGAAATAGCAATCAGCCCCAGCATTTT
>-|TRBV12-5|-|TRBJ2-3
CASGTLPYTQYF
TGTGCTAGTGGTACCCTACCGTATACGCAGTATTTT
>-|TRBV2|-|TRBJ1-1
CASSGQGYTEAFF
TGTGCCAGCAGTGGGCAGGGGTACACTGAAGCTTTCTTT
>-|TRBV30|-|TRBJ1-2
CAWSVTPPGGYTF
TGTGCCTGGAGTGTCACCCCCCCCGGTGGCTACACCTTC
>TRBD1|TRBV11-2|once|TRBJ1-3
CASSLDPSTGPSGNTIYF
TGTGCCAGCAGCTTAGACCCCTCGACAGGGCCCTCTGGAAACACCATATATTTT
>-|TRBV5-3|few|TRBJ2-1
CARSLVRINPREQFF
TGTGCCAGAAGCTTGGTCCGGATTAACCCTCGGGAGCAGTTCTTC
>-|TRBV28|-|TRBJ1-5
CASSPLPAGLRSNQPQHF
TGTGCCAGCAGTCCACTGCCCGCAGGTTTACGGAGCAATCAGCCCCAGCATTTT
>-|TRBV6-5|-|TRBJ2-5
CASSYSRDFRGTQYF
TGTGCCAGCAGTTACTCGAGGGACTTCCGGGGGACCCAGTACTTC
>-|TRBV4-3|medium-sized|TRBJ2-3
CASSQNFLLTDTQYF
TGCGCCAGCAGCCAAAACTTCCTTTTGACAGATACGCAGTATTTT
>TRBD1|TRBV27|-|TRBJ1-3
CASSLTRTGGNTIYF
TGTGCCAGCAGTTTAACCCGGACAGGGGGAAACACCATATATTTT
>-|TRBV7-2|few|TRBJ1-1
CASSLGANTEAFF
TGTGCCAGCAGCTTAGGAGCGAACACTGAAGCTTTCTTT
>-|TRBV5-6|-|TRBJ1-3
CASSSPGRRDGNTIYF
TGTGCCAGCAGCTCCCCGGGCCGGAGGGATGGAAACACCATATATTTT
>-|TRBV7-2|-|TRBJ1-5
CASSLLGGQPQHF
TGTGCCAGCAGCTTACTCGGGGGACAGCCCCAGCATTTT